This T cell receptor (beta chain) was captured by sequencing in a study of vaccination and CD4 T cells after COVID-19. Study conclusions and caveats: Of the reactive clones in convalescent patients, a median about 86% showed up only post-vaccination.

The study sequenced cultured CD4+ T cell DNA using the Oncomine TCR Beta short-read assay. One entry per CDR3 protein, called by TCRdb with MiXCR from the PCR reads. The sample consists of approximately 7,100 distinct CDR3 sequences, roughly 35% of them appearing once. Treatment in this sample: approximately 10-day PBMC culture with coronavirus spike peptide pools or control peptides (ViraFEST assay). Researchers collected the unexposed donor's CD4+ T cells before the COVID-19 pandemic (2011-2018). The CDR3 spans 14 residues. V shed 6 bases, J shed 7 bases, and the junction held 9 bases outside the gene matches. The V gene's germline CDR1 is DFQATT and CDR2 SNEGSKA (reference sequence). Concerning this clonotype: The antigen remains undetermined.

Material for sequencing was CD4+ T cells from blood, cultured in vitro. This clonotype was obtained from a human donor in good health. The chain employs TRBV20-1 and TRBJ2-1, with 10 bases matching TRBD2. Written as DNA, the CDR3 is TGCAGTGCCCGGACTAGCGGTCCTGGTAATGAGCAGTTCTTC. It yields the protein CSARTSGPGNEQFF.